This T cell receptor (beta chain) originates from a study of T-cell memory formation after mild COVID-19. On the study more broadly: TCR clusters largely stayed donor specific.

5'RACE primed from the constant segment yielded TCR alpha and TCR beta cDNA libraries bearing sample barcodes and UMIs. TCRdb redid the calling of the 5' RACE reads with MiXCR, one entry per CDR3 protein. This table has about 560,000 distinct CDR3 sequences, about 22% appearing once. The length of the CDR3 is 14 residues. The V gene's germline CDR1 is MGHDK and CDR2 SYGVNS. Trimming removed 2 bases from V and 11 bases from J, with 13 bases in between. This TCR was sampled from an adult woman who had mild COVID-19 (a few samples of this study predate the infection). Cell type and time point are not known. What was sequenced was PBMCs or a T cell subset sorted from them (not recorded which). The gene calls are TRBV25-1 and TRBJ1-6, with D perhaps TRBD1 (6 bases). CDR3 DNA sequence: TGTGCCAGCAGTGAAGGAGGGGGACGGACACCCCTCCACTTT. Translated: CASSEGGGRTPLHF.